Shown below are 27 T cell receptor beta chains from a single sample sequenced in a study of blood T cells in healthy people across ages. A sample-barcoded 5' primer and a J-beta primer mix were used in a second PCR of about 7 to 12 cycles. TCRdb reprocessed the 5' RACE reads with MiXCR, giving one entry per CDR3 protein. This repertoire shows 890,000 or so distinct CDR3 sequences, about 62% found once; its top ten account for 25% to 30%. Input material: blood. These receptors all come from a man aged 25-45 years in good health.

This rearrangement joins TRBV6-6 to TRBJ2-5, with no clear D. This CDR3 spans 13 amino acids. Trimming removed 2 bases from V and 1 base from J, with 5 bases in between. Germline V gene lookup returns CDR1 MNHNY and CDR2 SVGAGI (reference sequence). The CDR3 coding sequence is TGTGCCAGCAGTTACACGATCCAAGAGACCCAGTACTTC. This gives the protein CASSYTIQETQYF.

This clonotype was recorded once. The chain has TRBV5-6 and TRBJ2-1; 9 nucleotides line up with TRBD2. Germline CDR1 SGHDT, CDR2 YYEEEE. Trimming took 4 bases from V and 1 from J; bases not matched to a gene: 3. The CDR3 extends over 15 amino acids. CDR3 loop: CASSTAGGSYNEQFF. Written as DNA, the CDR3 is TGTGCCAGCAGCACGGCGGGGGGGTCCTACAATGAGCAGTTCTTC.

For the CDR3, the DNA is TGTGCCAGCAGCCAGGGGAGCGGGGACAGGGAGCAGTTCTTC. It specifies CASSQGSGDREQFF. The chain employs TRBV4-2 and TRBJ2-1; a weak D match, TRBD1 (8 bases). V was pared by 3 bases and J by 10 bases, with 16 bases between. CDR3 length equals 14 residues. Germline CDR1 is LGHNA and CDR2 is YNFKEQ.

This clonotype was counted only a few times. The V gene is TRBV5-1, the J gene TRBJ2-1; 9 bases map to TRBD2. V was clipped by 5 bases and J by 15 bases; unmatched bases: 15. The CDR3 sequence is 14 residues long. Per the germline V gene, CDR1 is SGHRS and CDR2 is YFSETQ. The CDR3 DNA reads TGCGCCAGCAGTTCCCGGACTAGCGTCCCCGTTCCGTTCTTC. Protein product: CASSSRTSVPVPFF.

This chain links TRBV21-1 with TRBJ2-4; the table's D call, TRBD2, was not checked against the DNA. TRBJ2-7 explains the end of the DNA better; the J call may be wrong. TRBV21-1 is termed a pseudogene. The CDR3 is 16 residues long. CDR3 DNA sequence: TGTGCCAGCTCGTTTCGAGAGGGCACTAGCTCCTACGAGCAGTACTTC. Translating gives CASSFREGTSSYEQYF.

This clonotype appeared a few times. The rearrangement joins TRBV20-1 to TRBJ2-7, with a tentative D call TRBD1 (5 bases). The CDR3 extends over 14 amino acids. V lost 6 bases and J 2 bases, leaving 17 bases between the germline ends. Germline-derived CDR1 and CDR2 are DFQATT and SNEGSKA (reference sequence). The CDR3, as DNA: TGCAGTGCGACCGCAGAAGGGGCCCCCTACGAGCAGTACTTC. Encoded protein: CSATAEGAPYEQYF.

Comment on this clonotype: Possible read error: a much larger clone is one base away. The chain has TRBV2 and TRBJ2-1; weak D call: TRBD1 (6 bases). This CDR3 is 15 amino acids long. Per the germline V gene, CDR1 is SNHLY and CDR2 is FYNNEI. The V end was cut by 4 bases, the J end by 8 bases, with 18 bases between. CDR3 sequence (DNA): TGTGCCAGCAGTGTTCGGACAGAGCGAGGGGATGAGCAGTTCTTC. This codes for CASSVRTERGDEQFF.

V is TRBV7-9 and J is TRBJ1-1; D is perhaps TRBD1 (5 bases). This CDR3 is built from 17 residues. Germline V lookup: CDR1 SEHNR, CDR2 FQNEAQ (reference sequence). Trimming pared 3 bases from V and 4 bases from J, leaving 21 bases between. CDR3 nucleotides: TGTGCCAGCAGCTTGTTTGTCTCTGGGGGATCGGGCACTGAAGCTTTCTTT. Protein: CASSLFVSGGSGTEAFF.

Notes on this clonotype: The junction and the germline gene differ at one end; a read error may be behind it. This chain links TRBV20-1 with TRBJ1-2; 10 bases fit TRBD1. Germline V gene data show CDR1 as DFQATT and CDR2 as SNEGSKA (reference sequence). The CDR3 is made up of 15 amino acids. CDR3 amino acids: CSAWGDRGEHYGYTF. The CDR3, as DNA: TGCAGTGCTTGGGGGGACAGGGGCGAACACTATGGTTACACCTTC.

This clonotype was detected only a few times. The V gene is TRBV20-1, the J gene TRBJ2-4; 7 bases map to TRBD2. The DNA matches TRBJ2-5 better at its end, which makes the J call doubtful. CDR1 and CDR2 (germline): DFQATT, SNEGSKA (reference sequence). The CDR3 totals 13 residues. Here the CDR3 reads CSATNTGGETQYF. The CDR3 coding sequence is TGCAGTGCTACTAATACGGGGGGTGAGACCCAGTACTTC.

This clonotype has a handful of counts. This chain joins TRBV18 and TRBJ2-1; 7 positions agree with TRBD2. Trimming removed 0 bases from V and 6 bases from J; junction bases left unmatched: 5. This CDR3 has 15 amino acids. The germline V gene encodes CDR1 KGHSH and CDR2 LQKENI. For the CDR3, the DNA is TGTGCCAGCTCACCACCTCCTAGCGGCTCCAATGAGCAGTTCTTC. It encodes CASSPPPSGSNEQFF.

As to this clonotype: One end of the junction does not line up with germline, which may come from a read error. This chain joins TRBV20-1 and TRBJ1-6; the match to TRBD1 covers 7 bases. Germline loops: CDR1 DFQATT, CDR2 SNEGSKA (reference sequence). This CDR3 comprises 16 residues. The CDR3 nucleotides read TGCAGTGCTAGAGATTCTGAGGGACAGCATAATTCACCTCTCCACTTT. The encoded protein is CSARDSEGQHNSPLHF.

This clonotype turned up a few times. V is TRBV5-1 and J is TRBJ2-3, with D unclear. The CDR3 has 15 residues. CDR1 SGHRS and CDR2 YFSETQ come from the germline V gene. Deletions cut 2 bases from V and 0 bases from J, with 10 bases between. CDR3 DNA sequence: TGCGCCAGCAGCTTCGGAGCCGCCAGCACAGATACGCAGTATTTT. This sequence encodes CASSFGAASTDTQYF.

The chain joins TRBV25-1 to TRBJ1-5; D is unclear. V shed 0 bases and J shed 2 bases, with 8 bases lying between them. CDR3 length equals 15 residues. Germline CDR1 MGHDK, CDR2 SYGVNS. CDR3 residues: CASSEYGLGNQPQHF. DNA of the CDR3: TGTGCCAGCAGTGAATACGGGCTCGGCAATCAGCCCCAGCATTTT. Complete variable domain (other parts from reference TRBV25-1 and TRBJ1-5): EADIYQTPRYLVIGTGKKITLECSQTMGHDKMYWYQQDPGMELHLIHYSYGVNSTEKGDLSSESTVSRIRTEHFPLTLESARPSHTSQYLCASSEYGLGNQPQHFGDGTRLSIL.

The chain carries TRBV20-1 and TRBJ2-3, with 8 bases matching TRBD2. The trim removed 0 bases at V and 0 bases at J, leaving 5 bases unmatched. Germline V gives CDR1 DFQATT, CDR2 SNEGSKA (reference sequence). The CDR3 covers 16 residues. CDR3: CSARDRSGGSTDTQYF. In DNA, the CDR3 is TGCAGTGCTAGAGATCGGAGCGGGGGCAGCACAGATACGCAGTATTTT.

V and J are TRBV6-6 and TRBJ2-5, with 9 bases fitting TRBD1. Matching the DNA end better, TRBJ2-7 makes the J call doubtful. The CDR3 contains 14 residues. Germline V gene sequence: CDR1 MNHNY, CDR2 SVGAGI (reference sequence). For the CDR3, the DNA is TGTGCCAGCAGTTACCGCGGGGACAGGGCCGAGCAGTACTTC. Protein product: CASSYRGDRAEQYF.

This clonotype was seen a handful of times. The rearrangement joins TRBV4-3 to TRBJ2-7; D is possibly TRBD1 (6 bases). The germline V and J ends were trimmed by 1 base and 3 bases, with 13 bases remaining between them. The CDR3 loop spans 15 amino acids. Per germline, CDR1 LGHNA and CDR2 YSLEER. The CDR3 region is CASSQAAGEGYEQYF. The CDR3 nucleotides read TGCGCCAGCAGCCAAGCGGCAGGGGAAGGCTACGAGCAGTACTTC.

CDR3 protein: CASSQALTSGGFEETQYF. In DNA, the CDR3 is TGTGCCAGCAGCCAAGCATTGACTAGCGGGGGTTTCGAAGAGACCCAGTACTTC. The rearrangement links TRBV7-2 to TRBJ2-4; TRBD2 matches 12 bases. The J call could be wrong; TRBJ2-5 is a better fit for the DNA end. Germline assignment: CDR1 SGHTA and CDR2 FQGNSA. The CDR3 is made up of 18 amino acids.

The genes are TRBV11-1 and TRBJ2-5; D perhaps matches TRBD1 (6 bases). This CDR3 has 13 residues. The germline gives CDR1 SGHAT, CDR2 FQDESV (reference sequence). Trimming removed 6 bases from V and 5 bases from J, with 13 bases in between. In nucleotides, the CDR3 is TGTGCCAGCAGTCGAGGGGGTAAGGAGACCCAGTACTTC. Translating it yields CASSRGGKETQYF.

The V gene is TRBV9, the J gene TRBJ2-6; either TRBD1 or TRBD2 may fit D (6 bases each). From germline, CDR1 is SGDLS and CDR2 YYNGEE. This CDR3 region has 18 residues. V gave up 0 bases and J gave up 1 base, with 14 bases separating them. This CDR3 reads CASSVGGTGRSGANVLTF. Here the CDR3 DNA reads TGTGCCAGCAGCGTAGGCGGAACAGGGAGGTCTGGGGCCAACGTCCTGACTTTC.

This clonotype was counted a few times. This chain uses TRBV11-2 with TRBJ2-1, with 8 positions matching TRBD1. This CDR3 region has 17 residues. Germline V CDR1 and CDR2: SGHAT, FQNNGV. V lost 1 base, J lost 7 bases, and 12 bases stayed unmatched. CDR3 nucleotide sequence: TGTGCCAGCAGCTTAGCGTTAATAGGACAGGGTATGAATGAGCAGTTCTTC. This gives the protein CASSLALIGQGMNEQFF. The variable domain in full, completed from reference TRBV11-2 and TRBJ2-1, reads EAGVAQSPRYKIIEKRQSVAFWCNPISGHATLYWYQQILGQGPKLLIQFQNNGVVDDSQLPKDRFSAERLKGVDSTLKIQPAKLEDSAVYLCASSLALIGQGMNEQFFGPGTRLTVL.

This rearrangement joins TRBV27 to TRBJ1-5, with D maybe TRBD1 (6 bases). The CDR3 is 15 residues long. The V gene lost 1 base and the J gene lost 1 base, with 8 bases spanning the gap. CDR1 is MNHEY and CDR2 is SMNVEV in the germline V gene (reference sequence). The CDR3 DNA is TGTGCCAGCAGTTTATGGGGGCAAAGCAATCAGCCCCAGCATTTT. Its translation is CASSLWGQSNQPQHF.

V gene TRBV4-3 combines with J gene TRBJ2-5; a weak D match, TRBD1 (6 bases). The end of the DNA fits TRBJ2-7 better, so the J call may be wrong. There are 15 residues in the CDR3. CDR1 and CDR2 (germline): LGHNA, YSLEER. The chain's CDR3 is CASSQMTGPYYEQYF. CDR3 nucleotide sequence: TGCGCCAGCAGCCAAATGACAGGCCCCTACTACGAGCAGTACTTC.

The CDR3 protein is CASSFKPGPHYEQYF. DNA of the CDR3: TGTGCCAGCAGTTTCAAACCGGGACCACACTACGAGCAGTACTTC. This chain links TRBV6-2 or TRBV6-3 with TRBJ2-7; either TRBD1 or TRBD2 may fit D (5 bases each). The ends were cut back, 4 bases at V and 3 bases at J, with 16 bases in the middle. This CDR3 is 15 amino acids long. CDR1 and CDR2 (germline): MNHEY, SVGEGT.

Only a few counts were recorded for this clonotype. The genes are TRBV3-1 and TRBJ2-7; weak D call: TRBD2 (5 bases). Germline V gives CDR1 LGHDT, CDR2 YNNKEL (reference sequence). The CDR3 loop spans 15 amino acids. Trimming shortened V by 3 bases and J by 2 bases, and 14 bases separated the two germline ends. The CDR3 protein is CASSQRERAAYEQYF. The CDR3 DNA reads as TGTGCCAGCAGCCAGAGGGAAAGGGCAGCCTACGAGCAGTACTTC.

This CDR3 is CASSYGPSGDSYNEQFF. CDR3 sequence (DNA): TGTGCCAGCAGTTACGGCCCTAGCGGGGACTCCTACAATGAGCAGTTCTTC. The genes are TRBV6-6 and TRBJ2-1, with 9 bases fitting TRBD2. Germline CDR1 and CDR2: MNHNY and SVGAGI (reference sequence). CDR3 size: 17 residues. With 2 bases clipped from V and 0 bases from J, the junction kept 5 bases outside the gene matches.

The chain employs TRBV5-1 and TRBJ2-1; no reliable D call. This CDR3 is built from 15 residues. V shed 8 bases and J shed 0 bases, with 15 bases lying between them. Germline V CDR1 and CDR2: SGHRS, YFSETQ. CDR3 in DNA: TGCGCCAGTACTTTAATGGGAAGCTCCTACAATGAGCAGTTCTTC. Protein: CASTLMGSSYNEQFF.